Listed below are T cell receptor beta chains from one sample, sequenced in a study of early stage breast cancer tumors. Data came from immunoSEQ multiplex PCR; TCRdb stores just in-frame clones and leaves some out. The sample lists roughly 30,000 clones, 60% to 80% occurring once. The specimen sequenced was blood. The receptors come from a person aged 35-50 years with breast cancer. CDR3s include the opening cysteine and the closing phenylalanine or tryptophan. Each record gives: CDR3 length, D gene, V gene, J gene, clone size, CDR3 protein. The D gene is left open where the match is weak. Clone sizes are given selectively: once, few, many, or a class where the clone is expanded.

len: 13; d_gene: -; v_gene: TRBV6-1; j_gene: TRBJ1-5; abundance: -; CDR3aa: CASAAEVNQPQHF
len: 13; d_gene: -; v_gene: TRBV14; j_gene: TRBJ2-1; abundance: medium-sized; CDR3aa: CASSRTAYNEQFF
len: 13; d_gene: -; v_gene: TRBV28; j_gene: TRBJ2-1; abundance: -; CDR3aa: CASSPGPSNEQFF
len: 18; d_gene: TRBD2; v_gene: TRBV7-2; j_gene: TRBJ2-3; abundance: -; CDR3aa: CASSLGLAGGWGTDTQYF
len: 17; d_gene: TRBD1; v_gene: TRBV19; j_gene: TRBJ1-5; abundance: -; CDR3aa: CASSSPPGTDYNQPQHF
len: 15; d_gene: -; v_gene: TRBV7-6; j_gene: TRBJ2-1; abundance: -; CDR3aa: CASSFPGTGHNEQFF
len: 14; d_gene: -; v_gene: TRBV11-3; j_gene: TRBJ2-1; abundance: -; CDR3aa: CASSLDRLANEQFF
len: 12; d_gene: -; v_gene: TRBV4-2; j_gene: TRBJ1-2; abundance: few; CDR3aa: CASSRNSYGYTF
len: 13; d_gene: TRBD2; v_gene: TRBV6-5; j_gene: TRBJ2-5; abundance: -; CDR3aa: CATRDYPQETQYF
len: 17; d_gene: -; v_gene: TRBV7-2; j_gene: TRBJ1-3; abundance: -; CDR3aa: CASSLAAHYAAGNTIYF
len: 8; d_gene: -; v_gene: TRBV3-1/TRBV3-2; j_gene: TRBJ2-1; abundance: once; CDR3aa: CASRPWFF
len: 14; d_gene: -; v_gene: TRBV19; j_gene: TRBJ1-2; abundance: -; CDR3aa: CASSIYGHNYGYTF
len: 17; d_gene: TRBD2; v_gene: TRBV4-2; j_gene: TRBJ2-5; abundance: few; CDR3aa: CASSQGTSGRDRETQYF
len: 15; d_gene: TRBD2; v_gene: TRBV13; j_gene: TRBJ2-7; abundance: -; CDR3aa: CASSLGTSGSYEQYF
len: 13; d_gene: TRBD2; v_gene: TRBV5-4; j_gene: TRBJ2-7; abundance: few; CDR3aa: CASSDGLAREQYF
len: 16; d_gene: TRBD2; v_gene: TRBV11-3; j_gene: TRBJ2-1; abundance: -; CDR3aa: CASSLEGGRARNEQFF
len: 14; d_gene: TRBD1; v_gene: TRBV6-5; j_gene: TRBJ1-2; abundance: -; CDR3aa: CASSTEAGGVGYTF
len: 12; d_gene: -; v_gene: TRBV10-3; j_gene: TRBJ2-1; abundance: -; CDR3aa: CAISESTGEQFF
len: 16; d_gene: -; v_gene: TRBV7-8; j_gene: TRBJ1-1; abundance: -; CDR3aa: CASSLKGQLGSTEAFF
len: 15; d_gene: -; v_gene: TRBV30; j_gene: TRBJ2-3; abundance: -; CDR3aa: CAWSVPRGFTDTQYF
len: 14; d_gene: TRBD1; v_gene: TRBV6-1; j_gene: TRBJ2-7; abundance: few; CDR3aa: CASSEYRGVNEQYF
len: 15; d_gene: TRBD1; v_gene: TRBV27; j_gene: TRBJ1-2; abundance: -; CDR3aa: CASGVQGSSGTGYTF